These T cell receptor beta chains were read from a single sample in a study of cytomegalovirus exposure and HLA in healthy donors. Measured with immunoSEQ multiplex PCR; TCRdb has only the in-frame clones, and not every one. Of about 140,000 clones listed, about 70% are singletons. The sequencing input was PBMCs. These receptor sequences come from a woman aged 35 to 49 in good health and CMV-seronegative. Both conserved end residues are part of each CDR3. D genes are given only for firm matches. Some rows mark clone size as missing; the rest say once, few, many or name a class of expanded clone.

V gene,clone size,D gene,J gene,CDR3 DNA,CDR3 protein
TRBV19,NA,NA,TRBJ2-2,TGTGCCAGTGCCCCCGGACACGGGTCCGGGGAGCTGTTTTTT,CASAPGHGSGELFF
TRBV4-1,NA,NA,TRBJ2-7,TGCGCCAGCAGCCAAGATCGCGGCCGTTCCTACGAGCAGTACTTC,CASSQDRGRSYEQYF
TRBV7-8,NA,NA,TRBJ1-1,TGTGCCAGCAGCCTCTCAGACGGGTCACCGGGAGCTTTCTTT,CASSLSDGSPGAFF
TRBV5-1,NA,TRBD1,TRBJ1-2,TGCGCCAGCAGCTTCCAAGGACAGGGCCTTATCTATGGCTACACCTTC,CASSFQGQGLIYGYTF
TRBV18,once,TRBD1,TRBJ1-1,TGTGCCAGCTCATCCCGGACAGGGACAAACACTGAAGCTTTCTTT,CASSSRTGTNTEAFF
TRBV4-1,NA,TRBD1,TRBJ1-2,TGCGCCAGCAGCCAAGTAGGGGGCAGGAGGTATGGCTACACCTTC,CASSQVGGRRYGYTF
TRBV7-6,NA,NA,TRBJ2-3,TGTGCCAGCAGCTTAGACTCGCCCTCTAGCACAGATACGCAGTATTTT,CASSLDSPSSTDTQYF
TRBV19,NA,TRBD2,TRBJ2-1,TGTGCCAGTAGAGGACTAGCGGGACCGGATCCGGAGCAGTTCTTC,CASRGLAGPDPEQFF
TRBV19,NA,TRBD1,TRBJ1-5,TGTGCCAGTAGTCCCTTCCCAGGGGGAAATCAGCCCCAGCATTTT,CASSPFPGGNQPQHF
TRBV6-4,few,NA,TRBJ1-6,TGTGCCAGCAGTGACTCAGGGGATAATTCACCCCTCCACTTT,CASSDSGDNSPLHF
TRBV10-3,NA,NA,TRBJ2-7,TGTGCCATCAGTGACGGGAGACTAGGCGAGCAGTACTTC,CAISDGRLGEQYF
TRBV6-1,NA,TRBD1,TRBJ1-5,TGTGCCAGCAGGGAACCGGGACAGGGCAATCAGCCCCAGCATTTT,CASREPGQGNQPQHF
TRBV15,NA,TRBD2,TRBJ2-7,TGTGCCACCAGCGTCGAGACTAGCCGGAGCTCCTACGAGCAGTACTTC,CATSVETSRSSYEQYF
TRBV2,NA,TRBD2,TRBJ2-7,TGTGCCAGCAGGACGGGACTAGCGGGAGCTTTGAAGCAGTACTTC,CASRTGLAGALKQYF
TRBV6-1,NA,NA,TRBJ2-1,TGTGCCAGCAGTGAAGCCAGTGGGGGCTCCAATGAGCAGTTCTTC,CASSEASGGSNEQFF
TRBV5-1,NA,TRBD1,TRBJ1-5,TGCGCCAGCAGACCAGGGACAGGGAAGTTCAATCAGCCCCAGCATTTT,CASRPGTGKFNQPQHF
TRBV27,NA,NA,TRBJ2-2,TGTGCCAGCAGCCCCGAGGCGGCGATCGGGGAGCTGTTTTTT,CASSPEAAIGELFF
TRBV28,NA,NA,TRBJ2-3,TGTGCCAGCAGTTTGGTCTACTCTCGCACAGATACGCAGTATTTT,CASSLVYSRTDTQYF
TRBV6-5,NA,NA,TRBJ2-2,TGTGCCAGCAGTTGGTTCCGGGTCTCCGGGGAGCTGTTTTTT,CASSWFRVSGELFF
TRBV5-1,NA,NA,TRBJ1-3,TGCGCCAGCAGCTCCGCCGGGGCGCGGGGATCTGGAAACACCATATATTTT,CASSSAGARGSGNTIYF
TRBV19,NA,TRBD2,TRBJ2-1,TGTGCCAGTAGAAGGACTAGCGGGGTTCCTGCCTACAATGAGCAGTTCTTC,CASRRTSGVPAYNEQFF
TRBV6-6,NA,TRBD1,TRBJ1-1,TGTGCCAGCAGTTGGGTACAGGGGGACACTGAAGCTTTCTTT,CASSWVQGDTEAFF
TRBV7-8,few,NA,TRBJ1-1,TGTGCCAGCAGCTTAGGGGGTGCGGGGTATGAAGCTTTCTTT,CASSLGGAGYEAFF
TRBV5-1,NA,TRBD1,TRBJ1-1,TGCGCCAGCAGCTTTATCGTAGGGACAGGGGCGATGAACACTGAAGCTTTCTTT,CASSFIVGTGAMNTEAFF
TRBV5-1,NA,NA,TRBJ1-1,TGCGCCAGCAGCCCAGCCCTAGGGGCCCTGAGGAACACTGAAGCTTTCTTT,CASSPALGALRNTEAFF
TRBV7-8,NA,NA,TRBJ1-5,TGTGCCAGCAGCTCAGCTGGTGTCGGACAGTTTTATAGCAATCAGCCCCAGCATTTT,CASSSAGVGQFYSNQPQHF
TRBV30,NA,NA,TRBJ2-7,TGTGCCTGGGCAGCGATCTCCTACGAGCAGTACTTC,CAWAAISYEQYF
TRBV7-2,NA,NA,TRBJ2-7,TGTGCCAGCAGCGTAAGGCCGGGACACTCCTACGAGCAGTACTTC,CASSVRPGHSYEQYF
TRBV19,NA,TRBD2,TRBJ2-4,TGTGCCAGTAGTATAGCTAGACTAGCGGACACAAAAAACATTCAGTACTTC,CASSIARLADTKNIQYF
TRBV28,NA,NA,TRBJ2-1,TGTGCCAGCAGTTTAGGTGGGGGGGCTTACAATGAGCAGTTCTTC,CASSLGGGAYNEQFF
TRBV29-1,NA,NA,TRBJ2-2,TGCAGCGTTTACCGCCCCGACAGCACCGGGGAGCTGTTTTTT,CSVYRPDSTGELFF
TRBV5-1,NA,TRBD1,TRBJ1-6,TGCGCCAGCAGCACAGGGGGACCTTCACCCCTCCACTTT,CASSTGGPSPLHF
TRBV5-1,once,NA,TRBJ1-1,TGCGCCAGCAGCATCTCTGGAGAGAGCACTGAAGCTTTCTTT,CASSISGESTEAFF
TRBV6-6,NA,TRBD1,TRBJ1-2,TGTGCCAGCAGCATAACAGGGGAGGATGGCTACACCTTC,CASSITGEDGYTF
TRBV7-9,NA,TRBD1,TRBJ1-4,TGTGCCAGCAGCTTAGGGGACAGGGGGCATGAAAAACTGTTTTTT,CASSLGDRGHEKLFF
TRBV7-9,once,NA,TRBJ1-1,TGTTCCAGCAGCCCCTACAGCGGGACAAGACCGAACACTGAAGCTTTCTTT,CSSSPYSGTRPNTEAFF
TRBV14,NA,NA,TRBJ2-5,TGTGCCAGCAGCCAAGGGGCCACTTCCGGAATGTACCAAGAGACCCAGTACTTC,CASSQGATSGMYQETQYF
TRBV10-3,NA,TRBD1,TRBJ1-1,TGTGCCATCAGGGCGGATGACAGGGTGAGGAACACTGAAGCTTTCTTT,CAIRADDRVRNTEAFF
TRBV30,NA,TRBD1,TRBJ1-5,TGTGCCTGGAGTGCAGGGGGCGGTTATCAGCCCCAGCATTTT,CAWSAGGGYQPQHF
TRBV28,NA,NA,TRBJ1-5,TGTGCCACCTTTGGAGTTGGAGAAACCTATCAGCCCCAGCATTTT,CATFGVGETYQPQHF
TRBV6-1,NA,NA,TRBJ2-7,TGTGCCAGCAGGGTTGGACAGAGATACGAGCAGTACTTC,CASRVGQRYEQYF
TRBV7-9,NA,TRBD1,TRBJ1-4,TGTGCCAGCAGCTCGGACAGGGTTAATGAAAAACTGTTTTTT,CASSSDRVNEKLFF
TRBV18,once,NA,TRBJ2-2,TGTGCCAGCTCACTCCTCCAGGGTACCGGGGAGCTGTTTTTT,CASSLLQGTGELFF
TRBV7-9,NA,TRBD1,TRBJ1-5,TGTGCCAGCAGCTTGGGGACAGGGGGCAATCAGCCCCAGCATTTT,CASSLGTGGNQPQHF